The clone carrying this TCR beta chain occurred many times. Its antigen remains unidentified. The sample comes from a study of human T cells and chemical hapten exposure. General observations from the study: After DPC sensitization, TCRs above 1 in 1000 frequency showed no change.

Documented time point: healthy volunteer bleed at 2 weeks. Unseparated into fractions, whole blood served as the source from which total RNA was extracted. Unmatched junction bases numbered 13, after V lost 4 bases and J lost 7 bases. Germline V CDR1 and CDR2: SQVTM, ANQGSEA. This CDR3 region has 17 residues. TCRdb re-called the RACE reads with MiXCR, one entry per CDR3 protein. The repertoire includes 100,000 to 150,000 distinct CDR3 sequences, approximately 10% of them detected once, and 1.5% to 2% sits in the top ten. The sequenced sample was whole blood. The chain recombines TRBV29-1 with TRBJ2-1; 13 nucleotides align to TRBD2. This TCR came from a male donor in good health. Some clones in this sample may be carry-over from other donors' samples. Written as DNA, the CDR3 is TGCAGCGTTGGCGCACTAGCGGGGGGGCCATTTAGGAATGAGCAGTTCTTC. Translating gives CSVGALAGGPFRNEQFF.